This TCR beta chain appears in the sequencing data of a study of cytomegalovirus exposure and HLA in healthy donors. Study-wide background: Tens of millions of unique TCRs from HLA-typed donors were held in an early data release. Study-wide points: A later analysis reported that several of the most significant clusters appeared to be linked to common viral pathogens, among them Epstein-Barr virus. Near-uniform donor sequencing depth was presumed by presence/absence analyses.

CDR1 is SEHNR and CDR2 is FQNEAQ in the germline V gene (reference sequence). The CDR3 contains 15 residues. V lost 6 bases and J lost 5; bases outside the gene matches: 10. PCR primers comprised 60 Vbeta and 13 Jbeta primers. Repertoires were generated with immunoSEQ multiplex PCR, while TCRdb's copy carries only in-frame clones and drops some. This table holds fewer than 120,000 clones, around 80% found once. About this clone itself: Its antigen is still unknown.

The source of this sequence is a young man in good health and CMV-seropositive. The chain has TRBV7-9 and TRBJ2-5; 9 nucleotides line up with TRBD1. Input material: PBMCs. The CDR3 spells CASRLGTGFVETQYF. The CDR3 DNA reads TGTGCCAGCAGGCTCGGGACAGGGTTTGTCGAGACCCAGTACTTC.